A single sample is the source of the 4 T cell receptor beta chains below, sequenced in a study of cytomegalovirus exposure and HLA in healthy donors. It was with 60 Vbeta and 13 Jbeta primers that the PCR ran. Measured with immunoSEQ multiplex PCR; TCRdb has only the in-frame clones, and not every one. The sample holds approximately 130,000 clones. What was sequenced was PBMCs. These TCRs come from a woman aged 55-69 years in good health and CMV-seronegative.

This chain uses TRBV30 with TRBJ2-7; 8 nucleotides align to TRBD2. The CDR3 extends over 14 amino acids. Germline CDR1 and CDR2: GTSNPN and SVGIG (reference sequence). The junction had 5 bases not matched to a gene; V was cut back by 2 bases and J by 2 bases. The CDR3 loop reads CAWSSGGVPYEQYF. The DNA for the CDR3 is TGTGCCTGGAGTTCGGGGGGGGTCCCCTACGAGCAGTACTTC. Full variable domain (rest looked up from reference TRBV30 and TRBJ2-7): SQTIHQWPATLVQPVGSPLSLECTVEGTSNPNLYWYRQAAGRGLQLLFYSVGIGQISSEVPQNLSASRPQDRQFILSSKKLLLSDSGFYLCAWSSGGVPYEQYFGPGTRLTVT.

The genes are TRBV6-6 and TRBJ1-4; no clear D. V was cut by 8 bases and J by 3 bases, with 10 bases left in between. The CDR3 is made up of 13 amino acids. Germline CDR1 MNHNY, CDR2 SVGAGI (reference sequence). For the CDR3, the DNA is TGTGCCAGCTCCCGTAGCTCTAATGAAAAACTGTTTTTT. Translation gives CASSRSSNEKLFF.

The rearrangement uses TRBV20-1 and TRBJ2-1; D gene unclear. Germline V gene sequence: CDR1 DFQATT, CDR2 SNEGSKA (reference sequence). V lost 6 bases to trimming and J lost 10 bases, with 13 bases between them. CDR3 size: 11 residues. CDR3 sequence (DNA): TGCAGTGCACCCAAGCTAGGAGAGCAGTTCTTC. It is translated as CSAPKLGEQFF.

This chain links TRBV7-3 with TRBJ1-1; TRBD1 agrees at 7 bases. Germline V CDR1 and CDR2: SGHTA, FQGTGA. The CDR3 contains 14 residues. J was trimmed by 1 base and V by 5 bases; bases with no gene match: 4. CDR3 DNA sequence: TGTGCCAGCAGCACAGGGGTAGGGAACACTGAAGCTTTCTTT. Encoded protein: CASSTGVGNTEAFF.